The 24 T cell receptor beta chains below were found in one sample sequenced in a study of post-analysis software for immune sequencing data. The TCR beta cDNA libraries contained unique molecular identifiers. TCRdb redid the calling of the PCR reads with MiXCR, one entry per CDR3 protein. The profile shows approximately 630,000 distinct CDR3 sequences, 55% to 60% of them singletons. These TCRs are of unknown antigen specificity. Study conclusions and caveats: Compared with controls, patients had more of about five TRBV segments, including TRBV5-6, TRBV5-1 and TRBV20-1.

Source material: blood. These TCRs come from a girl between 2 and 10 years old with multiple sclerosis.

This clonotype was seen only a few times. This chain joins TRBV7-2 and TRBJ2-1; TRBD2 matches at 9 bases. Germline V gene sequence: CDR1 SGHTA, CDR2 FQGNSA. The CDR3 length is 15 residues. The J segment lost 5 bases and the V segment lost 4 bases, leaving 6 bases of the junction unmatched. CDR3 nucleotides: TGTGCCAGCAGCTCGCGGGGGGGCGTCAACAATGAGCAGTTCTTC. As protein: CASSSRGGVNNEQFF.

This clonotype showed up just a few times. The genes are TRBV12-3 or TRBV12-4 and TRBJ2-3, with TRBD2 matching 9 bases. V lost 5 bases to trimming and J lost 4 bases; unmatched junction nucleotides: 10. This CDR3 has 16 amino acids. The CDR3 DNA reads TGTGCCAGCAGTCCGACCTCCGGGACTAGCTCAGATACGCAGTATTTT. It specifies CASSPTSGTSSDTQYF.

This clonotype came up once. The rearrangement joins TRBV7-2 to TRBJ2-1; the D is unclear. This CDR3 is built from 14 residues. The germline gives CDR1 SGHTA, CDR2 FQGNSA. Trimming pared 7 bases from V and 5 bases from J, leaving 15 bases between. Here the CDR3 DNA reads TGTGCCAGCACCCCGAGAGAGAGCAACAATGAGCAGTTCTTC. Translation: CASTPRESNNEQFF.

The CDR3 sequence is CAISEHRGKRTEAFF. CDR3 coding DNA: TGTGCCATCAGTGAGCACAGGGGAAAGCGCACTGAAGCTTTCTTT. The chain has TRBV10-3 and TRBJ1-1; 7 bases agree with TRBD1. The germline V gene encodes CDR1 ENHRY and CDR2 SYGVKD. V shed 2 bases and J 4 bases; nucleotides not matched to a gene: 7. The CDR3 length is 15 residues.

About this clonotype itself: An end of the junction differs from the germline gene, which may be a read error. The rearrangement joins TRBV6-1 to TRBJ2-4; tentatively, D is TRBD1 (6 bases). The germline V gene encodes CDR1 MNHNS and CDR2 SASEGT. There are 17 residues in the CDR3. DNA for the CDR3: TGTGTCAGCAGTGGTTTTGGGCCCCTGGACAGACAAATGGCCCAGTACTTC. This encodes CVSSGFGPLDRQMAQYF.

The rearrangement uses TRBV12-3 or TRBV12-4 and TRBJ1-2; D unclear. This CDR3 comprises 14 residues. V lost 6 bases, J lost 0 bases, and 11 bases lay in between. Written as DNA, the CDR3 is TGTGCCAGCAGCCCGATTACGACTAACTATGGCTACACCTTC. Amino acid sequence: CASSPITTNYGYTF.

V usage is TRBV20-1 and J usage is TRBJ2-1; 7 bases map to TRBD1. Germline V gives CDR1 DFQATT, CDR2 SNEGSKA (reference sequence). Losses at the gene ends were 0 bases for V and 5 bases for J; bases not matched to a gene: 10. This CDR3 region has 16 residues. The CDR3 region is CSARDEGASRHNEQFF. The DNA of the CDR3 is TGCAGTGCTAGAGATGAGGGGGCAAGCAGACACAATGAGCAGTTCTTC.

J is TRBJ2-1 and V is TRBV7-9, with 13 bases fitting TRBD2. Trimming removed 7 bases from V and 5 bases from J; junction bases left unmatched: 20. The CDR3 has 20 amino acids. Germline CDR1 reads SEHNR; CDR2 reads FQNEAQ (reference sequence). CDR3 protein: CASNFIRGTSGTNVHNEQFF. Here the CDR3 DNA reads TGTGCCAGCAACTTCATTCGGGGGACTAGCGGGACAAACGTCCACAATGAGCAGTTCTTC.

The chain is built from TRBV6-1 and TRBJ2-6; D may be TRBD1 (5 bases). Trimming left V 7 bases short and J 2 bases short, with 12 bases between. There are 15 residues in the CDR3. The germline V gene has CDR1 MNHNS and CDR2 SASEGT. This CDR3 reads CASTLRVPGANVLTF. CDR3 coding DNA: TGTGCCAGCACACTCAGGGTACCTGGGGCCAACGTCCTGACTTTC.

This clonotype has a handful of counts. V is TRBV12-3 or TRBV12-4 and J is TRBJ1-2; D remains unclear. There are 12 residues in the CDR3. Trimming left V 6 bases short and J 8 bases short, with 13 bases between. The CDR3 here is CASSLSPEGYTF. The CDR3 nucleotides read TGTGCCAGCAGCCTCTCCCCGGAGGGCTACACCTTC.

The V call is TRBV29-1, the J call TRBJ2-5; TRBD2 matches at 10 bases. Germline V gives CDR1 SQVTM, CDR2 ANQGSEA. V was clipped by 4 bases and J by 4 bases; unmatched bases: 9. The CDR3 has 15 residues. The CDR3 spells CSVAYLGLAAETQYF. CDR3 in DNA: TGCAGCGTTGCGTATCTTGGACTAGCGGCAGAGACCCAGTACTTC.

The chain employs TRBV6-6 and TRBJ2-3; D not resolved. The CDR3 sequence is 14 residues long. Per germline, CDR1 MNHNY and CDR2 SVGAGI (reference sequence). V lost 5 bases and J 0 bases, leaving 9 bases between the germline ends. For the CDR3, the DNA is TGTGCCAGCAGTCCCTCCTCTAGCACAGATACGCAGTATTTT. Its protein product is CASSPSSSTDTQYF.

The rearrangement joins TRBV14 to TRBJ2-5, with 8 nucleotides matching TRBD1. Germline lookup yields CDR1 SGHDN and CDR2 FVKESK. This CDR3 is built from 17 residues. V was clipped by 4 bases and J by 5 bases; unmatched bases: 15. The CDR3 is CASSPRRGRGRLETQYF. The CDR3, as DNA: TGTGCCAGCAGCCCGAGACGGGGCAGGGGGCGTCTGGAGACCCAGTACTTC.

This clonotype was detected only a few times. The rearrangement joins TRBV5-1 to TRBJ1-2, with 9 bases matching TRBD1. The CDR3 contains 14 residues. V lost 4 bases to trimming and J lost 6 bases; unmatched junction nucleotides: 7. The germline gives CDR1 SGHRS, CDR2 YFSETQ. The CDR3 DNA follows: TGCGCCAGCAGCCGGGATGGGACAGGGAATGGCTACACCTTC. This sequence encodes CASSRDGTGNGYTF.

This clonotype was found a few times. The chain has TRBV7-2 and TRBJ2-5; tentatively, D is TRBD2 (5 bases). V was shortened by 8 bases and J by 2 bases, with 15 bases between the two germline ends. Germline V gives CDR1 SGHTA, CDR2 FQGNSA. The CDR3 runs 14 residues. In nucleotides, the CDR3 is TGTGCCAGCCGACCCGCCTTAGCGCAAGAGACCCAGTACTTC. Translated, it gives CASRPALAQETQYF.

This clonotype appeared a single time. The rearrangement joins TRBV10-1 to TRBJ2-3; possibly TRBD2 for D (6 bases). Per the germline V gene, CDR1 is WNHNN and CDR2 is SYGVQD (reference sequence). V shed 8 bases and J shed 2 bases, with 17 bases lying between them. The CDR3 extends over 15 amino acids. The CDR3 nucleotides are TGCGCCAGCTCAGGGAGGATGGGAACCACAGATACGCAGTATTTT. Amino acids: CASSGRMGTTDTQYF.

This clonotype was counted only a few times. The chain joins TRBV5-1 to TRBJ1-2, with D hard to call. Germline loops: CDR1 SGHRS, CDR2 YFSETQ. This CDR3 has 15 amino acids. V lost 0 bases, J lost 8 bases, and 17 bases lay in between. The CDR3 nucleotides read TGCGCCAGCAGCTTGGTTTCGCGCCCTGAGGACGGCTACACCTTC. Its translation is CASSLVSRPEDGYTF.

This clonotype has just one count. The rearrangement links TRBV7-2 to TRBJ2-5; maybe TRBD1 (6 bases). The V gene's germline CDR1 is SGHTA and CDR2 FQGNSA. CDR3 size: 13 residues. Trimming cost V 4 bases and J 4 bases, with 10 bases left between them. CDR3 residues: CASSSGDRETQYF. In DNA, the CDR3 is TGTGCCAGCAGCTCAGGGGATCGAGAGACCCAGTACTTC.

This rearrangement joins TRBV20-1 to TRBJ1-2; possibly TRBD1 for D (6 bases). Germline CDR1 is DFQATT and CDR2 is SNEGSKA (reference sequence). V was clipped by 3 bases and J by 4 bases, with 9 bases between them. The CDR3 loop spans 12 amino acids. CDR3 in DNA: TGCAGTGCTAGGCGGGGGGCCTATGGCTACACCTTC. Encoded protein: CSARRGAYGYTF.

The rearrangement uses TRBV4-1 and TRBJ2-1, with D perhaps TRBD2 (5 bases). V was trimmed by 1 base and J by 7 bases, leaving 11 bases between them. The CDR3 is 14 residues long. CDR1 and CDR2 (germline): MGHRA, YSYEKL. CDR3 in DNA: TGCGCCAGCAGCCAAGTCGGCAGACTAAATGAGCAGTTCTTC. This gives the protein CASSQVGRLNEQFF.

The CDR3 sequence is CASSLERYEQYF. In DNA form, the CDR3 reads TGTGCCAGCAGCTTAGAAAGATACGAGCAGTACTTC. The chain combines TRBV7-9 with TRBJ2-7; unclear D gene. V shed 1 base and J shed 4 bases, with 5 bases lying between them. This CDR3 comprises 12 residues. Germline CDR1 is SEHNR and CDR2 is FQNEAQ (reference sequence).

The chain has TRBV6-5 and TRBJ2-3; 9 nucleotides line up with TRBD1. This CDR3 spans 18 amino acids. From germline, CDR1 is MNHEY and CDR2 SVGAGI. Trimming removed 3 bases from V and 0 bases from J; junction bases left unmatched: 10. CDR3 sequence (DNA): TGTGCCAGCAGTTATTCCTATGGACAGGGGAGAAGCACAGATACGCAGTATTTT. Protein sequence: CASSYSYGQGRSTDTQYF.

The chain is built from TRBV20-1 and TRBJ2-4; D may match TRBD1 or TRBD2 (5 bases each). Trimming left V 5 bases short and J 1 base short, with 15 bases between. The germline gives CDR1 DFQATT, CDR2 SNEGSKA (reference sequence). The CDR3 has 15 amino acids. CDR3 nucleotide sequence: TGCAGTGCTGGCCCTCGGGGCGGGGCCAAAAACATTCAGTACTTC. Residues: CSAGPRGGAKNIQYF.

The chain has TRBV12-3 or TRBV12-4 and TRBJ2-3; TRBD1 matches at 7 bases. The CDR3 length is 16 residues. V lost 6 bases, J lost 3 bases, and 12 bases stayed unmatched. As DNA, the CDR3 is TGTGCCAGCAGCCGCAGGACAGGCCCAATTACAGATACGCAGTATTTT. Its translation: CASSRRTGPITDTQYF.